Listed below are T cell receptor beta chains from one sample, sequenced in a study of T-cell memory formation after mild COVID-19. TCRdb re-called the 5' RACE reads with MiXCR, one entry per CDR3 protein. The table shows 550,000 to 600,000 distinct CDR3 sequences, with roughly 21% occurring only once. The sample taken for sequencing was PBMCs or a T cell subset sorted from them (not recorded which). The receptors were sampled from an adult woman who had mild COVID-19 (a few samples of this study predate the infection). Cell type and time point are not known. The CDR3 runs from the conserved cysteine through the conserved F or W. The order of the fields is D gene, V gene, J gene, clone size, CDR3 protein, CDR3 DNA. D genes are given only for firm matches. Clone size is not always given. Where it is, it says once, few, many or a class for expanded clones.

.	TRBV12-3/TRBV12-4	TRBJ1-2	.	CASSLTRLRQDYGYTF	TGTGCCAGCAGCCTAACCCGACTGCGCCAGGACTATGGCTACACCTTC
.	TRBV18	TRBJ1-1	.	CASSWLRGDTEAFF	TGTGCCAGCTCATGGCTCCGAGGTGACACTGAAGCTTTCTTT
.	TRBV4-1	TRBJ2-3	few	CASKTESTDTQYF	TGCGCCAGTAAGACGGAGAGCACAGATACGCAGTATTTT
.	TRBV5-1	TRBJ1-2	.	CASSSGTDFYGYTF	TGCGCCAGCAGCTCCGGGACGGATTTCTATGGCTACACCTTC
TRBD1	TRBV4-1	TRBJ1-2	.	CASSQGLQGEERGYTF	TGCGCCAGCAGCCAAGGCCTACAGGGGGAAGAAAGAGGCTACACCTTC
.	TRBV5-1	TRBJ2-3	few	CASSLDGAGAPTDTQYF	TGCGCCAGCAGCTTGGATGGCGCGGGGGCCCCCACAGATACGCAGTATTTT
TRBD2	TRBV15	TRBJ2-7	few	CATSMSGNAYEQYF	TGTGCCACCAGCATGAGCGGGAACGCCTACGAGCAGTACTTC
.	TRBV5-1	TRBJ2-5	.	CASSSEKLPFKTQYF	TGCGCCAGCAGCTCAGAGAAACTACCTTTTAAGACCCAGTACTTC
.	TRBV27	TRBJ1-6	.	CASSTSGQILNSPLHF	TGTGCCAGCAGTACCTCTGGACAGATACTTAATTCACCCCTCCACTTT
.	TRBV30	TRBJ2-5	.	CAWSVAGFLYSSETQYF	TGTGCCTGGAGTGTGGCAGGGTTTTTGTATAGCTCGGAGACCCAGTACTTC
TRBD2	TRBV4-3	TRBJ2-7	few	CASSQIRGGHYEQYF	TGCGCCAGCAGCCAAATCCGGGGGGGCCACTACGAGCAGTACTTC
.	TRBV20-1	TRBJ2-7	.	CSALPRYEQYF	TGCAGTGCTCTCCCCCGGTACGAGCAGTACTTC
.	TRBV7-6	TRBJ2-7	many	CASSPPGREQYF	TGTGCCAGCAGCCCCCCCGGGCGCGAGCAGTACTTC
TRBD1	TRBV6-2/TRBV6-3	TRBJ1-1	.	CASSYPGGNTEAFF	TGTGCCAGCAGTTACCCAGGGGGGAACACTGAAGCTTTCTTT
.	TRBV18	TRBJ2-3	.	CASSPPGGANSQGTQYF	TGTGCCAGCTCACCACCGGGCGGCGCCAACTCACAGGGTACGCAGTATTTT
.	TRBV4-1	TRBJ1-1	.	CASSQERAEAEAFF	TGCGCCAGCAGCCAAGAAAGAGCTGAGGCTGAAGCTTTCTTT
.	TRBV6-4	TRBJ1-1	many	CASSVLGGATEAFF	TGTGCCAGCAGTGTGCTAGGGGGGGCTACTGAAGCTTTCTTT
TRBD1	TRBV12-5	TRBJ2-7	.	CASGSLTGGVIYEQYF	TGTGCTAGTGGTTCGCTCACAGGGGGCGTTATCTACGAGCAGTACTTC
TRBD1	TRBV11-2	TRBJ2-3	few	CASNGQGARDTQYF	TGTGCCAGCAACGGACAGGGGGCACGAGATACGCAGTATTTT
TRBD2	TRBV11-1	TRBJ2-1	few	CASSLRRVGRGVSYNEQFF	TGTGCCAGCAGCTTAAGACGAGTTGGTCGGGGGGTCTCCTACAATGAGCAGTTCTTC
.	TRBV4-3	TRBJ2-4	.	CASSPDGSRSGLAKNIQYF	TGCGCCAGCAGCCCAGATGGGTCCCGATCCGGTTTAGCCAAAAACATTCAGTACTTC
.	TRBV10-3	TRBJ1-2	.	CAISELQVTVEGGYTF	TGTGCCATCAGTGAATTGCAAGTCACGGTAGAAGGGGGCTACACCTTC
TRBD1	TRBV5-1	TRBJ1-1	few	CASSLAGTGRAFF	TGCGCCAGCAGCTTGGCGGGGACAGGTCGAGCTTTCTTT
.	TRBV4-1	TRBJ2-3	.	CASRPGGSTDTQYF	TGCGCCAGCAGACCCGGGGGTAGCACAGATACGCAGTATTTT
.	TRBV7-9	TRBJ1-1	.	CASSPRTAMNTEAFF	TGTGCCAGCAGCCCCCGGACAGCCATGAACACTGAAGCTTTCTTT
.	TRBV11-2	TRBJ2-1	few	CASSPRGQYNEQFF	TGTGCCAGCAGCCCCCGGGGACAATACAATGAGCAGTTCTTC
.	TRBV29-1	TRBJ2-4	.	CSVEDPVEGPKNIQYF	TGCAGCGTTGAAGACCCGGTGGAGGGGCCCAAAAACATTCAGTACTTC
.	TRBV7-7	TRBJ2-3	.	CASSRNRPLSTDTQYF	TGTGCTAGCAGCCGGAACCGCCCGCTAAGCACAGATACGCAGTATTTT
.	TRBV7-6	TRBJ2-5	many	CASSLDPGSQLETQYF	TGTGCCAGCAGCTTAGACCCCGGGAGTCAGCTAGAGACCCAGTACTTC
.	TRBV29-1	TRBJ2-7	.	CSGPGALDYEQYF	TGCAGCGGACCAGGGGCCCTAGACTACGAGCAGTACTTC
.	TRBV5-1	TRBJ1-2	few	CASSSGGIGYTF	TGCGCCAGCAGCTCCGGGGGAATCGGCTACACCTTC
.	TRBV9	TRBJ2-5	few	CASSVSFQETQYF	TGTGCCAGCAGCGTAAGTTTTCAAGAGACCCAGTACTTC
TRBD1	TRBV4-1	TRBJ2-5	few	CASSLGQANQETQYF	TGCGCCAGCAGCTTAGGACAGGCTAACCAAGAGACCCAGTACTTC
.	TRBV14	TRBJ1-3	.	CASSQGIVGGGNTIYF	TGTGCCAGCAGCCAGGGCATCGTGGGCGGTGGAAACACCATATATTTT
.	TRBV2	TRBJ2-5	few	CASGTPEIQETQYF	TGTGCCAGCGGCACCCCGGAGATCCAAGAGACCCAGTACTTC
.	TRBV12-3/TRBV12-4	TRBJ2-1	many	CASSFGGNEQFF	TGTGCCAGCAGCTTTGGAGGGAATGAGCAGTTCTTC
TRBD2	TRBV9	TRBJ2-1	.	CASSVVSAGGYNEQFF	TGTGCCAGCAGCGTAGTATCAGCGGGAGGCTACAATGAGCAGTTCTTC
.	TRBV3-1	TRBJ1-1	once	CASSQVGGGGRAFF	TGTGCCAGCAGCCAAGTTGGGGGCGGGGGGCGAGCTTTCTTT
.	TRBV9	TRBJ2-1	.	CASNAEVDNKQFF	TGTGCCAGCAACGCAGAGGTCGATAATAAGCAGTTCTTC
.	TRBV6-1	TRBJ2-7	.	CASSEILAGLTYEQYF	TGTGCCAGCAGTGAAATCCTGGCGGGGCTTACCTACGAGCAGTACTTC
TRBD1	TRBV20-1	TRBJ1-3	.	CSAGLGQGGNTIYF	TGCAGTGCTGGACTGGGACAGGGAGGAAACACCATATATTTT
.	TRBV4-2	TRBJ1-2	.	CASSDFLGGRDNYGYTF	TGTGCCAGCAGCGATTTCCTAGGTGGCAGGGATAACTATGGCTACACCTTC
TRBD2	TRBV9	TRBJ2-7	many	CASSRGGSYEQYF	TGTGCCAGCAGCCGGGGGGGCTCCTACGAGCAGTACTTC
.	TRBV20-1	TRBJ2-3	few	CSAIPGTDTQYF	TGCAGTGCTATCCCGGGGACAGATACGCAGTATTTT
TRBD2	TRBV5-1	TRBJ2-3	few	CASSSTPLLAGGGDTQYF	TGCGCCAGCAGCTCCACCCCACTACTAGCGGGAGGAGGAGATACGCAGTATTTT
.	TRBV4-1	TRBJ1-2	few	CASSQGPTTGSNYGYTF	TGCGCCAGCAGCCAGGGACCGACGACGGGTTCTAACTATGGCTACACCTTC